This T cell receptor (beta chain) is from a study of T cells in Graves' hyperthyroidism and ophthalmopathy. The wider study: The blood sample was taken at first diagnosis, before treatment began. Overall study findings and caveats: Among thyroid clonotypes expanded above 0.001, most also appeared in blood.

With regard to this clonotype: Its target is not known.

TCR beta CDR3 regions were amplified from RNA transcripts. RT-PCR in the first round (using the HTBI primer set) targeted the TCR CDR3. TCRdb independently ran MiXCR on the multiplex PCR reads; one entry per CDR3 protein. This table has a few hundred thousand distinct CDR3 sequences, less than 20% appearing once. CDR1 is DFQATT, CDR2 SNEGSKA, per germline (reference sequence). This CDR3 has 15 residues. J gave up 4 bases and V 0 bases, and 6 bases lay outside the gene matches. Fresh peripheral blood, 9.5 to 10 ml of it, supplied the PBMCs. This sequence joins TRBV20-1 and TRBJ2-3; 8 bases are a match to TRBD2. The TCR originated in a woman in her 30s with Graves' hyperthyroidism. The sequencing input was blood. The CDR3: CSARDHGGEADTQYF. Here the CDR3 DNA reads TGCAGTGCTAGAGATCACGGGGGGGAGGCAGATACGCAGTATTTT.